Shown below are 16 T cell receptor beta chains from a single sample sequenced in a study of control samples from healthy donors and cancer patients. Assay used: immunoSEQ multiplex PCR; TCRdb lists only in-frame clones, some missing. Of 120,000 to 150,000 clones listed, 75% to 95% are singletons. Specimen: blood. The receptors shown here come from a young man in good health.

This clone was seen only a few times. The chain employs TRBV14 and TRBJ1-1, with D possibly being TRBD1 (6 bases). In germline, CDR1 is SGHDN, CDR2 FVKESK. This CDR3 spans 15 amino acids. V dropped 4 bases and J dropped 2 bases, with 14 bases sitting between them. CDR3: CASSRIGQPNTEAFF. DNA of the CDR3: TGTGCCAGCAGCCGTATCGGACAGCCCAACACTGAAGCTTTCTTT.

This clone was seen repeatedly, ten times or more. V usage is TRBV19 and J usage is TRBJ2-2, with D possibly being TRBD1 (6 bases). Trimming took 1 base from V and 8 from J, leaving 8 bases between them. CDR1 is LNHDA, CDR2 SQIVND, per germline (reference sequence). The CDR3 covers 13 residues. The CDR3 nucleotides are TGTGCCAGTAGTATAGGGGGGCCTGGGGAGCTGTTTTTT. Residues: CASSIGGPGELFF.

V usage is TRBV13 and J usage is TRBJ2-3, with unresolved D. Germline V gene lookup returns CDR1 PRHDT and CDR2 FYEKMQ (reference sequence). Trimming took off 5 bases at V and 2 bases at J, with 11 bases between the two ends. There are 14 residues in the CDR3. CDR3 sequence (DNA): TGTGCCAGCAGCGTGTCAGGAAACACAGATACGCAGTATTTT. It yields the protein CASSVSGNTDTQYF. The full variable domain, with the rest looked up from reference TRBV13 and TRBJ2-3, is AAGVIQSPRHLIKEKRETATLKCYPIPRHDTVYWYQQGPGQDPQFLISFYEKMQSDKGSIPDRFSAQQFSDYHSELNMSSLELGDSALYFCASSVSGNTDTQYFGPGTRLTVL.

This clone is medium-sized by share. V usage is TRBV5-6 and J usage is TRBJ1-4, with D unresolved. CDR1 and CDR2 (germline): SGHDT, YYEEEE. The CDR3 loop spans 14 amino acids. With 4 bases removed from V and 7 bases from J, the gap between germline ends came to 14 bases. CDR3 DNA sequence: TGTGCCAGCAGCCAACTCTGGGAGGTTGAAAAACTGTTTTTT. It encodes CASSQLWEVEKLFF. The whole variable domain, remainder taken from reference TRBV5-6 and TRBJ1-4, is DAGVTQSPTHLIKTRGQQVTLRCSPKSGHDTVSWYQQALGQGPQFIFQYYEEEERQRGNFPDRFSGHQFPNYSSELNVNALLLGDSALYLCASSQLWEVEKLFFGSGTQLSVL.

The chain is built from TRBV27 and TRBJ2-7; 10 positions agree with TRBD1. V lost 9 bases, J lost 9 bases, and 17 bases stayed unmatched. Germline values: CDR1 MNHEY, CDR2 SMNVEV (reference sequence). The CDR3 contains 15 residues. The CDR3 loop is CASTLRGTGDAGQYF. The CDR3, as DNA: TGTGCCAGTACCTTACGCGGGACAGGGGATGCCGGGCAGTACTTC.

This rearrangement joins TRBV20-1 to TRBJ1-2; no definite D call. V was clipped by 8 bases and J by 6 bases, with 13 bases between them. Germline assignment: CDR1 DFQATT and CDR2 SNEGSKA (reference sequence). The CDR3 sequence is 11 residues long. CDR3 region: CSTRYGDGYTF. In DNA form, the CDR3 reads TGCAGTACACGTTACGGGGATGGCTACACCTTC.

The rearrangement links TRBV19 to TRBJ1-1, with D tentatively TRBD1 (6 bases). Germline CDR1 and CDR2: LNHDA and SQIVND (reference sequence). The CDR3 is made up of 14 amino acids. V was shortened by 3 bases and J by 5 bases, with 13 bases between the two germline ends. The DNA for the CDR3 is TGTGCCAGTAGTATGGGGGCAGGGCATACTGAAGCTTTCTTT. Its protein product is CASSMGAGHTEAFF.

J is TRBJ1-5 and V is TRBV7-3; maybe TRBD1 (5 bases). This CDR3 region has 13 residues. Trimming stripped 5 bases from V and 3 bases from J, with 8 bases between. Looked up from germline, CDR1 is SGHTA and CDR2 is FQGTGA. This chain's CDR3 is CASSVGDNQPQHF. Written as DNA, the CDR3 is TGTGCCAGCAGCGTAGGGGACAATCAGCCCCAGCATTTT.

The V and J genes are TRBV6-2 or TRBV6-3 and TRBJ2-3, with a weak D call TRBD2 (5 bases). Trimming removed 6 bases at V and 3 bases at J, with 16 bases between. The CDR3 sequence is 15 residues long. CDR1 is MNHEY and CDR2 is SVGEGT in the germline V gene. CDR3 residues: CASSLTRAETDTQYF. The CDR3 DNA sequence: TGTGCCAGCAGCTTAACTAGGGCGGAGACAGATACGCAGTATTTT.

Concerning this clone: A far larger clone is only one base removed, so a read error is likely. The chain joins TRBV6-6 to TRBJ1-5, with 8 bases aligning to TRBD1. The CDR3 consists of 14 residues. V shed 4 bases, J shed 6 bases, and the junction held 5 bases outside the gene matches. The germline V gene encodes CDR1 MNHNY and CDR2 SVGAGI (reference sequence). CDR3 bases: TGTGCCAGCAGTTCGCAGGGGGCGGTTCAGCCCCAGCATTTT. It encodes CASSSQGAVQPQHF.

The V call is TRBV6-1, the J call TRBJ2-1; 11 nucleotides match TRBD2. This CDR3 has 16 amino acids. With 3 bases clipped from V and 7 bases from J, the junction kept 8 bases outside the gene matches. Germline CDR1 MNHNS, CDR2 SASEGT. In DNA form, the CDR3 reads TGTGCCAGCAGTGACACATTTAGCGGGGGGGCGAATGAGCAGTTCTTC. Its translation is CASSDTFSGGANEQFF.

This chain joins TRBV7-9 and TRBJ2-1, with D perhaps TRBD2 (6 bases). Germline V lookup: CDR1 SEHNR, CDR2 FQNEAQ (reference sequence). CDR3 size: 15 residues. V shed 1 base and J shed 9 bases, with 16 bases lying between them. The CDR3 here is CASSLGVGRGAEQFF. In DNA form, the CDR3 reads TGTGCCAGCAGCTTAGGGGTCGGGCGGGGAGCTGAGCAGTTCTTC. Full variable domain (rest looked up from reference TRBV7-9 and TRBJ2-1): DTGVSQNPRHKITKRGQNVTFRCDPISEHNRLYWYRQTLGQGPEFLTYFQNEAQLEKSRLLSDRFSAERPKGSFSTLEIQRTEQGDSAMYLCASSLGVGRGAEQFFGPGTRLTVL.

This clone was counted a single time. In DNA, the CDR3 is TGTGCCAGCAGCTATCGGACAGGGAGCACTGAAGCTTTCTTT. Translated, it gives CASSYRTGSTEAFF. This chain uses TRBV13 with TRBJ1-1, with TRBD1 matching over 8 bases. V was clipped by 4 bases and J by 4 bases; unmatched bases: 5. The CDR3 length is 14 residues. Germline values: CDR1 PRHDT, CDR2 FYEKMQ (reference sequence).

The chain employs TRBV5-6 and TRBJ1-3; 9 bases are a match to TRBD1. Germline V gives CDR1 SGHDT, CDR2 YYEEEE. CDR3 length equals 15 residues. V trimming: 4 bases; J trimming: 4 bases; junction bases outside the gene matches: 6. The CDR3 is CASSPGTGTGNTIYF. The DNA for the CDR3 is TGTGCCAGCAGCCCGGGGACAGGGACAGGAAACACCATATATTTT.

This chain links TRBV28 with TRBJ1-4; tentatively, D is TRBD1 (5 bases). Trimming removed 3 bases from V and 12 bases from J, with 11 bases in between. Per the germline V gene, CDR1 is MDHEN and CDR2 is SYDVKM. The CDR3 covers 12 residues. CDR3 residues: CASSLIKTELFF. The CDR3 DNA is TGTGCCAGCAGTTTGATAAAGACAGAACTGTTTTTT.

The chain employs TRBV9 and TRBJ1-1, with D possibly TRBD1 on 5 matching bases. This CDR3 has 12 amino acids. V was shortened by 2 bases and J by 5 bases, with 7 bases between the two germline ends. The germline gives CDR1 SGDLS, CDR2 YYNGEE. CDR3 loop: CASSVSGTEAFF. CDR3 sequence (DNA): TGTGCCAGCAGCGTCTCAGGGACTGAAGCTTTCTTT.